The clone carrying this T cell receptor (beta chain) came up a few times. The antigen is unknown. These data belong to a study of T cell repertoires in cytomegalovirus infection. As for the study in general: CMV infection and matching HLA type were both indicated by public TCR beta signatures. Findings and limits, study-wide: Carriage of CMV together with the relevant HLA was identifiable through cumulative public TCR beta family frequency. In two of eight donors, the top clonotype was HLA-C-restricted CMV-specific.

TCRdb itself ran the reads through MiXCR, one entry per CDR3 protein. In the table there are a few hundred thousand distinct CDR3 sequences, about a sixth of which are singletons. Trimming left V 4 bases short and J 5 bases short, with 15 bases between. Per the germline V gene, CDR1 is SGDLS and CDR2 is YYNGEE. This CDR3 is 14 amino acids long. This TCR was recovered from a human donor in good health (CMV status not recorded). Some clones in this sample may be carry-over from other donors' samples. Sample: PBMCs. The V and J genes are TRBV9 and TRBJ2-5, with D perhaps matching TRBD2 (7 bases). The CDR3, as DNA: TGTGCCAGCAGCCGGGGGGCACTTGTGGAGACCCAGTACTTC. Amino acids: CASSRGALVETQYF.